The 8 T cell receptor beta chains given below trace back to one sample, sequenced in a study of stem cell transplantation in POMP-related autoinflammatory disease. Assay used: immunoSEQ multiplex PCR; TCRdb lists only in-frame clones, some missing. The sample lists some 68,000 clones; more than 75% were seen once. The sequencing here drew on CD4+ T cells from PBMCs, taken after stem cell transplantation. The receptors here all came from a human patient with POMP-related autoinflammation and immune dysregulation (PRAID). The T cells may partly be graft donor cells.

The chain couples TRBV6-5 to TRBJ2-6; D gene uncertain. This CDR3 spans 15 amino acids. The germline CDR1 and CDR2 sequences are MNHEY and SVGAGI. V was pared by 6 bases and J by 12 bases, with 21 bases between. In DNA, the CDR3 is TGTGCCAGCAGCCGGAGACTCTCCGCCTCAACCGTCCTGACTTTC. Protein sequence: CASSRRLSASTVLTF.

CDR3 DNA sequence: TGTGCCAGCAGTTTCCCGGCGGGGGGCTACACCTTC. It specifies CASSFPAGGYTF. This chain links TRBV28 with TRBJ1-2; D remains ambiguous. V lost 3 bases to trimming and J lost 8 bases, with 10 bases between them. The germline CDR1 and CDR2 sequences are MDHEN and SYDVKM. The CDR3 loop spans 12 amino acids.

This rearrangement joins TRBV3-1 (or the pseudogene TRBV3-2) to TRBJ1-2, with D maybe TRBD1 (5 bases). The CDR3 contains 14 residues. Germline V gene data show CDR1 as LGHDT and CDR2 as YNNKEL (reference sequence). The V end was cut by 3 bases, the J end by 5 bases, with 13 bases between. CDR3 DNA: TGTGCCAGCAGCCATCCTGACAGACCTTATGGCTACACCTTC. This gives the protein CASSHPDRPYGYTF.

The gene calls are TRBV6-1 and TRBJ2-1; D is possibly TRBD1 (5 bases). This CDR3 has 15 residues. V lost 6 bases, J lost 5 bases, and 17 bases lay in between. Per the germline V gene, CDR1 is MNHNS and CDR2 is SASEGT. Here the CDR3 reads CASRSQARRDNEQFF. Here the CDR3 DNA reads TGTGCCAGCAGGTCACAGGCACGAAGAGACAATGAGCAGTTCTTC.

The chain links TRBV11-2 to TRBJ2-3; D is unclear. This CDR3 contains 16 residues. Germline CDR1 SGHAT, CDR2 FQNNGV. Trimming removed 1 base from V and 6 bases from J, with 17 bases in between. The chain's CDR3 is CASSLGPGNGIDTQYF. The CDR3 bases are TGTGCCAGCAGCTTAGGGCCAGGCAATGGAATTGATACGCAGTATTTT.

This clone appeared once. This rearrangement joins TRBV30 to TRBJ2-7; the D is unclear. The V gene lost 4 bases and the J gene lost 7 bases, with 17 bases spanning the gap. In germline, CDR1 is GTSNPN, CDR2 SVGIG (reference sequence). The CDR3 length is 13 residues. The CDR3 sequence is CAWNRQTLGEQYF. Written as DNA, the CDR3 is TGTGCCTGGAACCGGCAGACCCTCGGGGAGCAGTACTTC.

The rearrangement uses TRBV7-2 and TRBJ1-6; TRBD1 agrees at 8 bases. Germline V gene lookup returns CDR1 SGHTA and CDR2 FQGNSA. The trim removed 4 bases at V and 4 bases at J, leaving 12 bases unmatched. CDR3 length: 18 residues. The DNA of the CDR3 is TGTGCCAGCAGCTCAGACCGACAGGGGTCGGAATATAATTCACCCCTCCACTTT. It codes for CASSSDRQGSEYNSPLHF. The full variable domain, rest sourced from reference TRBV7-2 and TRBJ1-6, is GAGVSQSPSNKVTEKGKDVELRCDPISGHTALYWYRQSLGQGLEFLIYFQGNSAPDKSGLPSDRFSAERTGGSVSTLTIQRTQQEDSAVYLCASSSDRQGSEYNSPLHFGNGTRLTVT.

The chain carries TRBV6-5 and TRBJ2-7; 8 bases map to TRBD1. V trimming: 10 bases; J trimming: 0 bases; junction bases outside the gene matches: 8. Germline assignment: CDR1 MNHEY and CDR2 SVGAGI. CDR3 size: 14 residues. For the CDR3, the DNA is TGTGCCACCAAAAGGGACAGGTCCTCCTACGAGCAGTACTTC. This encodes CATKRDRSSYEQYF.